These 12 T cell receptor beta chains originate from one sample sequenced in a study of blood T cells in healthy people across ages. Using a J-beta primer mix together with a sample-barcoded 5' primer, a second PCR was run for roughly 7 to 12 cycles. TCRdb reanalysed the 5' RACE reads using MiXCR and keeps one entry per CDR3 protein. The table includes fewer than 1.5 million distinct CDR3 sequences, approximately 42% detected once. Input material: blood. Receptors originate from a woman younger than 30 in good health.

The chain carries TRBV9 and TRBJ2-5; 8 bases agree with TRBD2. CDR3 length equals 12 residues. Trimming took 10 bases from V and 5 from J; bases not matched to a gene: 7. The germline gives CDR1 SGDLS, CDR2 YYNGEE. The CDR3 coding sequence is TGTGCCTCCGGGGGGGCGATGGAGACCCAGTACTTC. Its translation: CASGGAMETQYF.

The gene calls are TRBV7-9 and TRBJ2-1; TRBD2 aligns across 12 bases. The length of the CDR3 is 19 residues. Unmatched junction bases numbered 21, after V lost 8 bases and J lost 7 bases. Germline assignment: CDR1 SEHNR and CDR2 FQNEAQ (reference sequence). CDR3 nucleotide sequence: TGTGCCAGCGAAGCTAGCGGGAGGGCTAGCGGGAGATCAGGAAATGAGCAGTTCTTC. Translation gives CASEASGRASGRSGNEQFF.

In its sample, this clonotype was seen a few times. The chain links TRBV29-1 to TRBJ2-3; 7 bases fit TRBD1. CDR1 and CDR2 (germline): SQVTM, ANQGSEA. The V and J ends lost 7 bases and 2 bases, in that order; junction bases with no gene match: 9. This CDR3 contains 14 residues. The CDR3 coding sequence is TGCAGCGCGGGACAGAGACTTTTCACAGATACGCAGTATTTT. Protein product: CSAGQRLFTDTQYF.

This clonotype occurred a few times. The V gene is TRBV7-9, the J gene TRBJ2-3; D gene uncertain. V was pared by 2 bases and J by 2 bases, with 8 bases between. The CDR3 loop spans 14 amino acids. The germline V gene has CDR1 SEHNR and CDR2 FQNEAQ (reference sequence). The CDR3 loop is CASSLIADTDTQYF. CDR3 in DNA: TGTGCCAGCAGCTTAATCGCAGACACAGATACGCAGTATTTT.

This chain joins TRBV4-2 and TRBJ2-5, with 10 positions matching TRBD2. The end of the DNA aligns better with TRBJ2-7, so the J call may be wrong. Germline CDR1 LGHNA, CDR2 YNFKEQ. CDR3 length: 15 amino acids. CDR3 coding DNA: TGTGCCAGCAGGGAGGGGACTAGCGAGAGTAGCGAGCAGTACTTC. This gives the protein CASREGTSESSEQYF.

The chain has TRBV4-1 and TRBJ2-5; D might be TRBD2 (5 bases). From germline, CDR1 is MGHRA and CDR2 YSYEKL. This CDR3 has 13 residues. Trimming shortened V by 2 bases and J by 5 bases, and 9 bases separated the two germline ends. CDR3 residues: CASSQNERETQYF. For the CDR3, the DNA is TGCGCCAGCAGCCAAAATGAGCGGGAGACCCAGTACTTC.

The chain has TRBV11-2 and TRBJ2-7; 8 bases align to TRBD2. CDR1 is SGHAT and CDR2 is FQNNGV in the germline V gene. This CDR3 is 16 amino acids long. V was clipped by 5 bases and J by 7 bases; unmatched bases: 16. The CDR3 region is CASSLNSGVAYNEQYF. The CDR3 bases are TGTGCCAGCAGCCTTAATAGCGGGGTAGCCTACAATGAGCAGTACTTC.

This clonotype showed up just a few times. J is TRBJ2-6 and V is TRBV27; D is uncertain. Per the germline V gene, CDR1 is MNHEY and CDR2 is SMNVEV (reference sequence). This CDR3 has 16 residues. V lost 2 bases to trimming and J lost 2 bases, with 10 bases between them. In nucleotides, the CDR3 is TGTGCCAGCAGTTTACGGCAGCAAACTGGGGCCAACGTCCTGACTTTC. It is translated as CASSLRQQTGANVLTF.

CDR3 in amino acids: CASSGSGGRGYTF. The CDR3 bases are TGTGCCAGCAGTGGATCAGGGGGTCGGGGCTACACCTTC. V usage is TRBV28 and J usage is TRBJ1-2; 7 nucleotides agree with TRBD1. Germline CDR1 is MDHEN and CDR2 is SYDVKM. This CDR3 comprises 13 residues. V shed 5 bases, J shed 8 bases, and the junction held 8 bases outside the gene matches.

This chain uses TRBV12-5 with TRBJ2-2, with D possibly being TRBD1 or TRBD2 (5 bases each). CDR1 and CDR2 (germline): LGHNT, FRNRAP. This CDR3 has 14 amino acids. The V end was cut by 8 bases, the J end by 6 bases, with 16 bases between. The CDR3 region has the DNA TGTGCTAGTCTCATGGGGGTAGTTCCCGGGGAGCTGTTTTTT. Amino acids: CASLMGVVPGELFF.

The chain combines TRBV20-1 with TRBJ1-2; a possible D gene is TRBD1 (5 bases). CDR3 length: 14 amino acids. The ends were cut back, 1 base at V and 4 bases at J, with 13 bases in the middle. Germline V gene lookup returns CDR1 DFQATT and CDR2 SNEGSKA (reference sequence). The CDR3 region is CSARGDRGSYGYTF. For the CDR3, the DNA is TGCAGTGCTAGAGGGGACCGTGGGTCCTATGGCTACACCTTC.

The rearrangement links TRBV7-2 to TRBJ2-1, with TRBD2 matching over 9 bases. Germline V gives CDR1 SGHTA, CDR2 FQGNSA. The CDR3 has 15 amino acids. The trim removed 4 bases at V and 3 bases at J, leaving 4 bases unmatched. This CDR3 reads CASSSRGGVYNEQFF. In DNA, the CDR3 is TGTGCCAGCAGCTCGCGGGGGGGGGTCTACAATGAGCAGTTCTTC. Variable domain in full (rest from reference TRBV7-2 and TRBJ2-1): GAGVSQSPSNKVTEKGKDVELRCDPISGHTALYWYRQSLGQGLEFLIYFQGNSAPDKSGLPSDRFSAERTGGSVSTLTIQRTQQEDSAVYLCASSSRGGVYNEQFFGPGTRLTVL.